This T cell receptor (beta chain) stems from a study of response to subunit inactivated influenza vaccine. Study results and limitations: A suggestion made by the authors is that each seasonal influenza vaccination recruits few new T cells.

The V gene's germline CDR1 is LNHDA and CDR2 SQIVND (reference sequence). The V and J ends lost 9 bases and 4 bases, in that order; junction bases with no gene match: 8. This CDR3 contains 15 residues. TCRdb reprocessed the RT-PCR reads with MiXCR, giving one entry per CDR3 protein. The profile shows 450,000 to 700,000 distinct CDR3 sequences, 11% to 15% of them singletons. This clonotype was picked up many times. No antigen is known for it. The V and J genes are TRBV19 and TRBJ2-1; 11 nucleotides match TRBD2. The receptor was derived from a man aged 45 to 65 who received an inactivated influenza vaccine. The specimen was PBMCs from blood, collected 11 to 12 days after vaccination. The CDR3 DNA sequence: TGTGCCAGCAGCATAGGGACTAGCGGTTACAATGAGCAGTTCTTC. Amino acid sequence: CASSIGTSGYNEQFF.